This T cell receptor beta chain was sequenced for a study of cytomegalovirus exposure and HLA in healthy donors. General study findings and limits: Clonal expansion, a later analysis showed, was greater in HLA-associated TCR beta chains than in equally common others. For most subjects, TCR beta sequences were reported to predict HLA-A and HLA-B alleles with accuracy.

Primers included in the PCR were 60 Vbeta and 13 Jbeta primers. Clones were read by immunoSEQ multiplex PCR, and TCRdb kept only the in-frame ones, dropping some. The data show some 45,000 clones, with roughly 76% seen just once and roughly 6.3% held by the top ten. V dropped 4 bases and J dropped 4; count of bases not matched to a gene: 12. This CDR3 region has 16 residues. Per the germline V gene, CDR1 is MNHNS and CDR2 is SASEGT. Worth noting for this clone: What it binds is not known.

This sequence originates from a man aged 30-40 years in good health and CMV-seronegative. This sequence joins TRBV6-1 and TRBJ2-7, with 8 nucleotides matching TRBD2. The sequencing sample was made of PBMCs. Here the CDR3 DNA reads TGTGCCAGCAGTGCCTATAGCGGGAAGTGGGGGTACGAGCAGTACTTC. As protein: CASSAYSGKWGYEQYF.